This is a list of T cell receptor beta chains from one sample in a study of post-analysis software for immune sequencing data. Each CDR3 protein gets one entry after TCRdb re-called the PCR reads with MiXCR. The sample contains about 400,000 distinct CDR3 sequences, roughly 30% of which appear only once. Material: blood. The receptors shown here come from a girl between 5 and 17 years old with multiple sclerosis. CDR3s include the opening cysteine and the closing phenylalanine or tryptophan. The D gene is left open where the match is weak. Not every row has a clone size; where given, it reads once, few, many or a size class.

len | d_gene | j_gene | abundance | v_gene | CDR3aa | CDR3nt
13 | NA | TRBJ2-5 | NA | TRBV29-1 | CSVENLRGETQYF | TGCAGCGTTGAAAACTTAAGGGGAGAGACCCAGTACTTC
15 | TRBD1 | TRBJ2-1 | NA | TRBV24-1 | CATSDTGTGYNEQFF | TGTGCCACCAGTGATACCGGGACAGGTTACAATGAGCAGTTCTTC
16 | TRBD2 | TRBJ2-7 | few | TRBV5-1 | CASSSGLAGGNYEQYF | TGCGCCAGCAGCTCGGGACTAGCGGGGGGGAACTACGAGCAGTACTTC
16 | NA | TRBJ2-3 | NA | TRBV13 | CASSPTTGTTTDTQYF | TGTGCCAGCAGCCCGACGACGGGGACCACCACAGATACGCAGTATTTT
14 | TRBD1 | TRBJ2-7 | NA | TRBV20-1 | CSASPTGVTHEQYF | TGCAGTGCTAGCCCTACAGGGGTGACCCACGAGCAGTACTTC
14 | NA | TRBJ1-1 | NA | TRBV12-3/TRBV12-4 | CASSHESGYTEAFF | TGTGCCAGCAGTCACGAGTCAGGGTACACTGAAGCTTTCTTT
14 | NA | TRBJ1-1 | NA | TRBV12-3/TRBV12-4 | CASSLAGRGSEAFF | TGTGCCAGCAGTTTAGCGGGGCGTGGCAGTGAAGCTTTCTTT
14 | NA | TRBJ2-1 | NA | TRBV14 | CASSPTSGDNEQFF | TGTGCCAGCAGCCCCACTTCAGGGGACAATGAGCAGTTCTTC
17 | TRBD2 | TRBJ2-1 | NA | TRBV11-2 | CASSDRLAGEIYNEQFF | TGTGCCAGCAGCGACCGACTAGCTGGAGAAATATACAATGAGCAGTTCTTC
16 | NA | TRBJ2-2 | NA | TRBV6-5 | CASNHLGGTNTGELFF | TGTGCCAGCAATCACCTTGGGGGCACGAACACCGGGGAGCTGTTTTTT
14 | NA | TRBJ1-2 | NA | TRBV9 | CASSVGLSLYGYTF | TGTGCCAGCAGCGTAGGACTGAGCCTCTATGGCTACACCTTC
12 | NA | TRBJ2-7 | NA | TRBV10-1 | CASSGRSCEQYF | TGCGCCAGCAGTGGTAGGTCTTGCGAGCAGTACTTC
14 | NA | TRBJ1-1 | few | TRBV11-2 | CASSPTERYTEAFF | TGTGCCAGCAGCCCGACCGAGAGATACACTGAAGCTTTCTTT
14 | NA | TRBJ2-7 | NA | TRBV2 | CASSEYRAIHEQYF | TGTGCCAGCAGTGAATATCGGGCCATACACGAGCAGTACTTC
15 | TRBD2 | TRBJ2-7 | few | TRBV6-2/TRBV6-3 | CASRGTTQNSYEQYF | TGTGCCAGCAGGGGGACTACCCAGAATTCCTACGAGCAGTACTTC
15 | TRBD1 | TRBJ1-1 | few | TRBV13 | CASSLRTGRATEAFF | TGTGCCAGCAGCCTCCGGACAGGGAGGGCCACTGAAGCTTTCTTT
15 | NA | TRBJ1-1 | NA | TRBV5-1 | CASSEQGLENTEAFF | TGCGCCAGCAGTGAACAGGGATTGGAGAACACTGAAGCTTTCTTT
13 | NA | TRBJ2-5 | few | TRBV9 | CASSITSSETQYF | TGTGCCAGCAGCATCACTAGCTCCGAGACCCAGTACTTC
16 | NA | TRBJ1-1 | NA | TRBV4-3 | CASSQDLAGSLPEAFF | TGCGCCAGCAGCCAAGATCTGGCAGGGAGTTTGCCTGAAGCTTTCTTT
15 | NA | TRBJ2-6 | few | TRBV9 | CASSVWEAGANVLTF | TGTGCCAGCAGCGTATGGGAGGCCGGGGCCAACGTCCTGACTTTC
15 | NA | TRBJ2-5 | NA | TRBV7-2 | CASSLVTGGDETQYF | TGTGCCAGCAGCTTAGTAACCGGGGGCGATGAGACCCAGTACTTC
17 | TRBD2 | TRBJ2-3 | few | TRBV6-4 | CASSDSGLAGGPDTQYF | TGTGCCAGCAGTGACTCGGGACTAGCGGGGGGCCCAGATACGCAGTATTTT
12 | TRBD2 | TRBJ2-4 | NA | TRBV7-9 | CVSSAGDDIQYF | TGTGTCAGCTCGGCGGGGGACGACATTCAGTACTTC
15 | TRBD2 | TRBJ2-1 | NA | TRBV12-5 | CASAIAGGTVGEQFF | TGTGCTAGTGCAATAGCGGGGGGAACTGTTGGTGAGCAGTTCTTC
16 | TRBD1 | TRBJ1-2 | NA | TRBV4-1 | CASSQSGTGEGYGYTF | TGCGCCAGCAGCCAATCTGGGACAGGGGAGGGGTATGGCTACACCTTC
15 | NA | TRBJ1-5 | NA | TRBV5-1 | CASRLSPRGNQPQHF | TGCGCCAGCCGCTTGAGCCCGAGGGGCAATCAGCCCCAGCATTTT
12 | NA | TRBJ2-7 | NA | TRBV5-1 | CASSGDNYEQYF | TGCGCCAGCAGCGGCGACAACTACGAGCAGTACTTC
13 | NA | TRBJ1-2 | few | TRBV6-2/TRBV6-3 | CASSFGTLNGYTF | TGTGCCAGCAGCTTCGGGACACTGAATGGCTACACCTTC
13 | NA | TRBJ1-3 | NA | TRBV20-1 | CSARHLSGNTIYF | TGCAGTGCTAGGCACCTCTCTGGAAACACCATATATTTT
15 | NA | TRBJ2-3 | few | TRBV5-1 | CASSPPFYSTDTQYF | TGCGCCAGCAGTCCCCCGTTCTACTCCACAGATACGCAGTATTTT
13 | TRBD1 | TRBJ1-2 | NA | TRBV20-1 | CSAGDRDSYGYTF | TGCAGTGCGGGCGACAGGGACAGCTATGGCTACACCTTC
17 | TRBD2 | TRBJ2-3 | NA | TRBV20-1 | CSAQGLAGGPVADTQYF | TGCAGTGCCCAGGGACTAGCGGGGGGGCCCGTCGCAGATACGCAGTATTTT
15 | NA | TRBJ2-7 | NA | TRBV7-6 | CASSREARSSYEQYF | TGTGCCAGCAGCCGAGAGGCCCGTAGCTCCTACGAGCAGTACTTC
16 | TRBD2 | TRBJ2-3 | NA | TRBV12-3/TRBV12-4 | CASSLGGRGGKYTQYF | TGTGCCAGCAGCCTAGGGGGGCGGGGGGGAAAATATACGCAGTATTTT
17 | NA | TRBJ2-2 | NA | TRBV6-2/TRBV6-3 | CASSYSKTSTNTGERFF | TGTGCCAGCAGTTACTCCAAGACTAGTACGAACACCGGGGAGCGGTTTTTT
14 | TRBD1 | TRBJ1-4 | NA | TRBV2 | CASSGQGTNEKLFF | TGTGCCAGCAGTGGACAGGGAACTAATGAAAAACTGTTTTTT
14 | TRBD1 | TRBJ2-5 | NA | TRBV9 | CASSTGQAEETQYF | TGTGCCAGCAGCACTGGACAGGCGGAAGAGACCCAGTACTTC
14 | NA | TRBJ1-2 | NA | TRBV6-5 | CAGRPVGHSRGYTF | TGTGCCGGCAGACCTGTGGGCCATTCTCGGGGCTACACCTTC
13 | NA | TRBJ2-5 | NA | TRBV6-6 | CASSGGFQETQYF | TGTGCCAGCAGTGGGGGATTCCAAGAGACCCAGTACTTC
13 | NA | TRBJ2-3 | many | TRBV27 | CASSRAVTDTQYF | TGTGCCAGCAGTCGGGCGGTCACAGATACGCAGTATTTT
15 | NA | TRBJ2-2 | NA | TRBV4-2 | CASSPGLPNTGELFF | TGTGCCAGCAGCCCGGGCCTACCGAACACCGGGGAGCTGTTTTTT
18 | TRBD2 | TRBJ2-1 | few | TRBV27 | CASRLAGLAGGLDNEQFF | TGTGCCAGCAGACTCGCCGGACTAGCGGGGGGGCTCGACAATGAGCAGTTCTTC
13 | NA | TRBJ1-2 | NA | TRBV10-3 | CAISDNSLYGYTF | TGTGCCATCAGTGACAACAGCCTCTATGGCTACACCTTC
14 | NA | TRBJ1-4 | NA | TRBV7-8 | CASSLEAGNEKRFF | TGTGCCAGCAGCTTAGAGGCAGGGAATGAAAAACGGTTTTTT
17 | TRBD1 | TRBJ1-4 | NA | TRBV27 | CASSIKGQGALYEKLFF | TGTGCCAGCAGTATAAAGGGACAGGGGGCTTTGTACGAAAAACTGTTTTTT
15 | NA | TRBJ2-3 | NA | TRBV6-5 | CASSYPRRDPDTQYF | TGTGCCAGCAGTTACCCAAGGAGGGACCCGGATACGCAGTATTTT
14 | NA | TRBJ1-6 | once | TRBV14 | CASSLGHLNSPLHF | TGTGCCAGCAGCCTCGGCCACCTAAATTCACCCCTCCACTTT
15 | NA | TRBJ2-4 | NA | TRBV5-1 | CASSLGKGAKNIQYF | TGCGCCAGCAGCTTGGGAAAAGGGGCCAAAAACATTCAGTACTTC
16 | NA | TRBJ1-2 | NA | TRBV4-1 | CASSHPVRVSDYGYTF | TGCGCCAGCAGCCACCCGGTCAGGGTGTCTGACTATGGCTACACCTTC
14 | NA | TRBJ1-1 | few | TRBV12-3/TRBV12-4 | CASSLAVSTTEAFF | TGTGCCAGCAGTTTAGCGGTCAGTACTACTGAAGCTTTCTTT
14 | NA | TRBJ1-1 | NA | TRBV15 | CATSRGRDGTEAFF | TGTGCCACCAGCAGAGGCAGGGATGGCACTGAAGCTTTCTTT
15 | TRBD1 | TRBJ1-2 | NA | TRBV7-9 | CASSTLTGEDYGYTF | TGTGCCAGCAGCACCTTGACAGGGGAGGACTATGGCTACACCTTC
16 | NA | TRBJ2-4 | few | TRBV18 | CASSPPDVTVKNIQYF | TGTGCCAGCTCACCACCGGACGTGACAGTCAAAAACATTCAGTACTTC
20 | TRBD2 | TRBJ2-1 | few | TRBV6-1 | CASSRLQGVPSGGNYNEQFF | TGTGCCAGCAGTCGTCTCCAGGGAGTACCTAGCGGGGGAAATTACAATGAGCAGTTCTTC
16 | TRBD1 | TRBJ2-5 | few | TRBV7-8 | CASSLAPQGQRETQYF | TGTGCCAGCAGCTTAGCGCCACAGGGACAGCGAGAGACCCAGTACTTC